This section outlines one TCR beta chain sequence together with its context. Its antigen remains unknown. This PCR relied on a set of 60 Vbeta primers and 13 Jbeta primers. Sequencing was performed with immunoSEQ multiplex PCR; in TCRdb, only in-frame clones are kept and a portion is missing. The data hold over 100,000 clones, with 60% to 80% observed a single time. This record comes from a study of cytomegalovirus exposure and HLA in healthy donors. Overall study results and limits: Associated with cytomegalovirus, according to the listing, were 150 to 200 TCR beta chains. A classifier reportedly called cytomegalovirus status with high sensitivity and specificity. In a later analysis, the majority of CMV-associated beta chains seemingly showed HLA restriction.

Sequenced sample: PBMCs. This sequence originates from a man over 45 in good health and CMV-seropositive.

CDR3 bases: TGTGCCAGCAGGAGGGCGGGACAGGGCTATGGCTACACCTTC. Amino acid sequence: CASRRAGQGYGYTF. The chain joins TRBV5-6 to TRBJ1-2, with 9 bases aligning to TRBD1. The ends lost 5 bases at V and 4 bases at J; junction bases unmatched: 6. This CDR3 has 14 amino acids. The V gene's germline CDR1 is SGHDT and CDR2 YYEEEE.